The entry below describes one TCR beta chain. Its antigen is as yet unknown. With 5 bases removed from V and 1 base from J, the gap between germline ends came to 9 bases. The germline gives CDR1 SGHVS, CDR2 FNYEAQ. The CDR3 extends over 13 amino acids. The data are from a study of cytomegalovirus exposure and HLA in healthy donors. Study context: The same platform was used for the 110 or so validation repertoires as for the roughly 660 first-cohort repertoires, as reported in a later analysis.

Overall study results and limits: A later analysis found first-cohort TCR clusters tended to co-occur in the 90 to 150 validation repertoires.

Using immunoSEQ multiplex PCR, the repertoire was profiled, and TCRdb retains in-frame clones only, with some absent. The table lists roughly 180,000 clones, around nine tenths of them singletons. This chain links TRBV7-6 with TRBJ2-7; perhaps TRBD1 as D (6 bases). Source material: PBMCs. This sequence originates from a man aged 30 to 39 in good health and CMV-seropositive. CDR3 loop: CASSQQGSYEQYF. CDR3 DNA sequence: TGTGCCAGCAGCCAACAGGGTTCCTACGAGCAGTACTTC. Combining the CDR3 with reference TRBV7-6 and TRBJ2-7 gives the whole variable domain GAGVSQSPRYKVTKRGQDVALRCDPISGHVSLYWYRQALGQGPEFLTYFNYEAQQDKSGLPNDRFSAERPEGSISTLTIQRTEQRDSAMYRCASSQQGSYEQYFGPGTRLTVT.